A selection of T cell receptor beta chains follows, all from one sample in a study of tumor and adjacent non-tumor tissue in lung cancer. TCRdb re-called the multiplex PCR reads through MiXCR, storing one row per CDR3 protein. Among about 100,000 distinct CDR3 sequences listed, 60% to 80% were seen once. The specimen sequenced was distant non-tumor lung tissue. All receptors derive from a man younger than 45 with non-small cell lung cancer. Each CDR3 is given with its conserved first and last residue. Each record gives: V gene, J gene, D gene, clone size, CDR3 DNA, CDR3 protein. A D gene is named only where the DNA matches it firmly. Not all rows give a size; the values are once, few, many and, for expanded clones, a class.

v_call: TRBV9
j_call: TRBJ2-2
d_call: NA
clone_size: NA
cdr3_nt: TGTGCCAGCAGCGTAGAGGTATTGAACACCGGGGAGCTGTTTTTT
cdr3_aa: CASSVEVLNTGELFF

v_call: TRBV24-1
j_call: TRBJ2-1
d_call: NA
clone_size: NA
cdr3_nt: TGTACCACCAGTAATCCCCAGGGTGAGCAGTTCTTC
cdr3_aa: CTTSNPQGEQFF

v_call: TRBV11-3
j_call: TRBJ2-3
d_call: NA
clone_size: NA
cdr3_nt: TGTGCCAGCAGGCGGACAGATACGCAGTATTTT
cdr3_aa: CASRRTDTQYF

v_call: TRBV11-3
j_call: TRBJ2-1
d_call: NA
clone_size: NA
cdr3_nt: TGTGCCAGCAGTTTAGGGAACTGCAATGAGCAGTTCTTC
cdr3_aa: CASSLGNCNEQFF

v_call: TRBV12-3/TRBV12-4
j_call: TRBJ2-1
d_call: NA
clone_size: NA
cdr3_nt: TGTGCCAGCAGTTTAAAGGCCCCTTCGCAGATCTTC
cdr3_aa: CASSLKAPSQIF

v_call: TRBV11-2
j_call: TRBJ2-7
d_call: NA
clone_size: few
cdr3_nt: TGTGCCAGCAGGGGGGACGGTTTCTACGAGCAGTACTTC
cdr3_aa: CASRGDGFYEQYF

v_call: TRBV5-4
j_call: TRBJ1-5
d_call: NA
clone_size: NA
cdr3_nt: TGTGCCAGTAGCTCCCCAGGGACCCCTAGTAACACAGATACGCAGCATTTT
cdr3_aa: CASSSPGTPSNTDTQHF

v_call: TRBV7-8
j_call: TRBJ2-7
d_call: NA
clone_size: NA
cdr3_nt: TGTGCCAGCAGGTTATCCGTCGGCTACGAACAGTACTTC
cdr3_aa: CASRLSVGYEQYF

v_call: TRBV7-9
j_call: TRBJ2-7
d_call: TRBD2
clone_size: NA
cdr3_nt: TGTGCCAGCAGCCATCCCACGGGGGAGGGCTCTGACTTCGAGCAGTACTTC
cdr3_aa: CASSHPTGEGSDFEQYF

v_call: TRBV11-2
j_call: TRBJ2-7
d_call: TRBD2
clone_size: few
cdr3_nt: TGTGCCAGCAGCTTGGCTAGCGGGTACGAGCAGTACTTC
cdr3_aa: CASSLASGYEQYF

v_call: TRBV4-1
j_call: TRBJ2-1
d_call: TRBD2
clone_size: NA
cdr3_nt: TGCGCCGGCAGCCAAAACTACCTAGCGGGGGGCGGCAATGAGCAGTTCTTC
cdr3_aa: CAGSQNYLAGGGNEQFF

v_call: TRBV11-2
j_call: TRBJ2-5
d_call: NA
clone_size: few
cdr3_nt: TGTGCCAGCAGCCCTCAACAGGGCCCAGGGGAGACCCAGTACTTC
cdr3_aa: CASSPQQGPGETQYF

v_call: TRBV4-2
j_call: TRBJ1-1
d_call: NA
clone_size: many
cdr3_nt: TGTGCCAGCAGCCAAGAGGACGGGAAAGCTTTCTTT
cdr3_aa: CASSQEDGKAFF

v_call: TRBV6-1
j_call: TRBJ2-1
d_call: NA
clone_size: NA
cdr3_nt: TGTGCCATCAGGTACAGTAGCGAGGCCTACAATGAGCTGTTCTTC
cdr3_aa: CAIRYSSEAYNELFF

v_call: TRBV11-2
j_call: TRBJ2-7
d_call: TRBD1
clone_size: few
cdr3_nt: TGTGCCAGCAGCTCCCGGACAGGTGCCTACGAGCAGTACTTC
cdr3_aa: CASSSRTGAYEQYF

v_call: TRBV20-1
j_call: TRBJ2-5
d_call: NA
clone_size: once
cdr3_nt: TGCAGTGTCAGTGGACCAGACGAAGAGACCCACTACTTC
cdr3_aa: CSVSGPDEETHYF

v_call: TRBV20-1
j_call: TRBJ2-1
d_call: TRBD2
clone_size: once
cdr3_nt: TGCAGTGCTAGAACCGCGGGAGACTGCAATGAGCAGTTCTTC
cdr3_aa: CSARTAGDCNEQFF

v_call: TRBV20-1
j_call: TRBJ1-2
d_call: NA
clone_size: many
cdr3_nt: TGCAGTGCCGGGCGGGGAGGGCATGGCTACACCTTC
cdr3_aa: CSAGRGGHGYTF

v_call: TRBV12-3/TRBV12-4
j_call: TRBJ2-2
d_call: NA
clone_size: many
cdr3_nt: TGTGCCAGCAGTTTTAACGCGAACACCGGGGAGCTGTTTTTT
cdr3_aa: CASSFNANTGELFF